This T cell receptor beta chain is from a study of cytomegalovirus exposure and HLA in healthy donors. Study as a whole: Genotyping showed 70% to 90% of hundreds of donors falling in the Caucasian-associated ancestry cluster. Study-level findings and limits: A later analysis, which compared TCR beta chains of equal frequency, found the HLA-associated ones more clonally expanded. One variant, a missense change in DCLRE1C, was linked in a later analysis to TCR beta V- and J-gene trimming.

With respect to this clone: Its antigen is unknown.

The PCR ran on 60 Vbeta and 13 Jbeta primers. TCRdb keeps only in-frame clones here, not all; method: immunoSEQ multiplex PCR. This sample contains just over 50,000 clones. V was clipped by 3 bases and J by 8 bases, with 20 bases between them. The CDR3 runs to 16 residues. CDR1 is MGHDK and CDR2 is SYGVNS in the germline V gene. The clonotype was recovered from a woman in her sixties or seventies in good health and CMV-seropositive. The rearrangement joins TRBV25-1 to TRBJ2-1; weak D call: TRBD2 (6 bases). The sequenced sample was PBMCs. CDR3 residues: CASSEGGRSFADEQFF. CDR3 nucleotides: TGTGCCAGCAGTGAGGGGGGACGGAGCTTTGCAGATGAGCAGTTCTTC.